The 25 T cell receptor beta chains given below trace back to one sample, sequenced in a study of T cells in women clearing cervical HPV infection listed by TCRdb under 2018. The library relied on the immunoSEQ multiplex PCR assay. The clones in this table, taken by TCRdb from immuneACCESS, are in-frame only. Not every clone is retained; where verified, under half of the shortfall comes from an unresolved V gene, and the cause of the rest is unknown. The sample's clone listing holds 30,000 to 45,000 clones. The ten most abundant clones make up 1.7% of the sample. Sequences were obtained from blood buffy coat. The source is a woman between 18 and 70 years old with a cervical HPV16 infection that either progressed to CIN3+ or cleared (not recorded which).

Details on this clone: The read finishes 3 residues shy of the CDR3 end, and the germline J gene is used to complete it. The chain uses TRBV6-2 or TRBV6-3 and TRBJ2-4; 8 nucleotides agree with TRBD1. CDR3 length equals 14 residues. In germline, CDR1 is MNHEY, CDR2 SVGEGT. Partial CDR3 DNA: TGTGCCAGCAGTTACAGACAGGGGAACTATGGT. Amino acids: CASSYRQGNYG. The whole CDR3 protein is CASSYRQGNYGQYF.

For this clone: The observed sequence ends 3 residues before the CDR3 terminus, with the missing tail filled in from the germline J gene. This rearrangement joins TRBV9 to TRBJ2-1; TRBD2 matches at 10 bases. V was clipped by 3 bases and J by 4 bases; unmatched bases: 7. The CDR3 spans 16 residues. In germline, CDR1 is SGDLS, CDR2 YYNGEE. The CDR3 loop is CASSGQLAGGYNEQFF. The part of the CDR3 DNA that was read is TGTGCCAGCAGCGGTCAATTAGCGGGGGGTTACAATGAG. Filled out from reference TRBV9 and TRBJ2-1, the complete variable domain reads DSGVTQTPKHLITATGQRVTLRCSPRSGDLSVYWYQQSLDQGLQFLIQYYNGEERAKGNILERFSAQQFPDLHSELNLSSLELGDSALYFCASSGQLAGGYNEQFFGPGTRLTVL.

The DNA read from the CDR3 is TGTGCCAGCAACAGTGGAGGGGCCTACGAG. Its translation: CASNSGGAYE. The whole CDR3 is CASNSGGAYEQYF. The chain joins TRBV2 to TRBJ2-7, with D possibly TRBD2 on 6 matching bases. The read falls 3 residues short of the CDR3 end, and the missing part is taken from the germline J gene. Germline V gene lookup returns CDR1 SNHLY and CDR2 FYNNEI. CDR3 size: 13 residues. V lost 7 bases and J lost 2, with 12 bases in between.

Comment on this clone: The read is 3 residues too short to cover the CDR3 end, so that end is filled in from the germline J gene. The chain uses TRBV6-1 and TRBJ1-2; weak D call: TRBD1 (5 bases). CDR3 size: 13 residues. The V end lost 3 bases, the J end lost 7 bases, and 12 bases lay between the germline ends. Germline lookup yields CDR1 MNHNS and CDR2 SASEGT. The CDR3 sequence: CASSESQGGGYTF. CDR3 DNA, as far as it was read: TGTGCCAGCAGTGAGTCTCAGGGAGGTGGC.

A word on this clone: The CDR3 extends 3 residues past the end of the read, so its final part is completed from the germline J gene. This chain connects TRBV7-8 to TRBJ1-5; TRBD1 aligns across 7 bases. The germline gives CDR1 SGHVS, CDR2 FQNEAQ. CDR3 length: 14 amino acids. The V segment lost 6 bases and the J segment 5 bases; nucleotides outside the gene matches: 7. CDR3 loop: CASRTEGADQPQHF. The covered CDR3 bases are TGTGCCAGCAGGACGGAGGGGGCCGATCAGCCC.

For this clone: The read gets to within 3 residues of the CDR3 end, and the germline J gene fills in the rest. The chain couples TRBV5-1 to TRBJ2-7; D unclear. Trimming pared 0 bases from V and 3 bases from J, leaving 7 bases between. The CDR3 totals 13 residues. CDR1 is SGHRS, CDR2 YFSETQ, per germline. The CDR3 reads CASSLDLLYEQYF. CDR3 bases read: TGCGCCAGCAGCTTGGATCTCCTCTACGAG. The whole variable domain, filled in from reference TRBV5-1 and TRBJ2-7, reads KAGVTQTPRYLIKTRGQQVTLSCSPISGHRSVSWYQQTPGQGLQFLFEYFSETQRNKGNFPGRFSGRQFSNSRSEMNVSTLELGDSALYLCASSLDLLYEQYFGPGTRLTVT.

Points on this clone: The read ends 3 residues early relative to the CDR3; the germline J gene fills the gap. The V gene is TRBV6-4, the J gene TRBJ1-6; TRBD1 is a possible D gene (5 bases). Between the trimmed V and J ends, which lost 2 bases and 5 bases, there was a span of 10 bases. CDR1 MRHNA and CDR2 SNTAGT come from the germline V gene. The CDR3 extends over 15 amino acids. The CDR3 bases that were read are TGTGCCAGCAGTGACGTGGCAGGGAATAATTCACCC. As protein: CASSDVAGNNSP. The full CDR3 is CASSDVAGNNSPLHF.

Concerning this clone itself: The read gets to within 3 residues of the CDR3 end, and the germline J gene fills in the rest. The chain employs TRBV28 and TRBJ1-2, with 12 positions matching TRBD1. Germline lookup yields CDR1 MDHEN and CDR2 SYDVKM. Trimming at V came to 5 bases and at J to 0 bases, leaving 7 bases not matched to a gene. This CDR3 contains 17 residues. Partial CDR3 DNA: TGTGCCAGCAGTCCAGGGACAGGGGGCGACCCTAACTATGGC. Its translation is CASSPGTGGDPNYG. From start to end, the CDR3 is CASSPGTGGDPNYGYTF.

With respect to this clone: Read sequence stops 3 residues before the CDR3 end, and the germline J gene provides the missing end. The V call is TRBV28, the J call TRBJ1-5; 8 positions agree with TRBD1. The CDR3 is 14 amino acids. Germline V gene lookup returns CDR1 MDHEN and CDR2 SYDVKM. With 7 bases clipped from V and 5 bases from J, the junction kept 7 bases outside the gene matches. The CDR3 is CASNTGQGYQPQHF. CDR3 bases read: TGTGCCAGCAATACCGGACAGGGATATCAGCCC.

About this clone: The read falls 3 residues short of the CDR3 end, and the missing part is taken from the germline J gene. The chain has TRBV10-3 and TRBJ1-2; TRBD1 agrees at 9 bases. The CDR3 extends over 12 amino acids. Looked up from germline, CDR1 is ENHRY and CDR2 is SYGVKD. CDR3: CAISGQGDDYTF. CDR3 bases read: TGTGCCATCAGTGGACAGGGGGACGAC.

Remarks on this clone: Read data end 3 residues before the CDR3 end; the end is taken from the germline J gene. The V gene is TRBV12-3 or TRBV12-4, the J gene TRBJ1-2; 8 nucleotides line up with TRBD1. The CDR3 spans 14 residues. The covered CDR3 bases are TGTGCCAGCAGTCCGCAGGACAGGGTTCGGGGC. Translation gives CASSPQDRVRG. The entire CDR3 protein reads CASSPQDRVRGYTF.

In regard to this clone: Read coverage stops 3 residues before the CDR3 terminus; the germline J gene supplies the remainder. The gene calls are TRBV30 and TRBJ2-7; 8 nucleotides match TRBD2. In germline, CDR1 is GTSNPN, CDR2 SVGIG (reference sequence). The CDR3 totals 16 residues. Trimming at V came to 2 bases and at J to 3 bases, leaving 12 bases not matched to a gene. CDR3 DNA, as far as it was read: TGTGCCTGGAGTCCTCCCGGTGCGGGGGGCCGCTACGAG. Its translation: CAWSPPGAGGRYE. The entire CDR3 reads CAWSPPGAGGRYEQYF.

As regards this clone: The CDR3 end falls 3 residues outside the read, so it is completed with the germline J gene. This sequence joins TRBV10-3 and TRBJ2-1; D is undetermined. Trimming took off 6 bases at V and 5 bases at J, with 11 bases between the two ends. The CDR3 is 13 residues long. Per germline, CDR1 ENHRY and CDR2 SYGVKD. The CDR3 loop is CAIRKDLDNEQFF. Incomplete CDR3 DNA: TGTGCCATCAGGAAAGACTTGGACAATGAG.

With respect to this clone: The read falls 3 residues short of the CDR3 end, and the missing part is taken from the germline J gene. V gene TRBV14 combines with J gene TRBJ2-7; D unresolved. CDR1 and CDR2 from the germline V gene are SGHDN and FVKESK. V shed 6 bases and J shed 5 bases, with 14 bases lying between them. There are 13 residues in the CDR3. Partial CDR3 DNA: TGTGCCAGCAGTTTAGGCGGAAGCAACGAG. Its translation: CASSLGGSNE. The full-length CDR3 reads as CASSLGGSNEQYF.

Concerning this clone: The read ends 3 residues early relative to the CDR3; the germline J gene fills the gap. The rearrangement uses TRBV6-2 or TRBV6-3 and TRBJ1-1; D call uncertain. Germline CDR1 reads MNHEY; CDR2 reads SVGEGT. The CDR3 is 16 residues long. The V and J ends lost 11 bases and 0 bases respectively, with 22 bases between them. The CDR3 here is CAGTPPTPQMNTEAFF. The CDR3 bases that were read are TGTGCCGGCACTCCCCCCACCCCACAGATGAACACTGAA.

As regards this clone: The read terminates 3 residues before the CDR3 end, so the remaining end is supplied by the germline J gene. Other DNA sequences of this sample code for an identical CDR3. The chain has TRBV11-2 and TRBJ1-2; D ambiguous. The CDR3 loop spans 12 amino acids. CDR1 and CDR2 (germline): SGHAT, FQNNGV. V was clipped by 6 bases and J by 0 bases, with 5 bases between them. CDR3 amino acids: CASRAANYGYTF. The sequenced CDR3 bases are TGTGCCAGCAGGGCAGCTAACTATGGC.

The chain's CDR3 is CASSIGGGARTDPQHF. The DNA read from the CDR3 is TGTGCCAGTAGTATAGGCGGGGGGGCCAGAACAGATCCC. The chain has TRBV19 and TRBJ1-5, with a weak D call TRBD1 (6 bases). From the germline J gene comes the end of the CDR3, since the read stops 3 residues before it. The V gene's germline CDR1 is LNHDA and CDR2 SQIVND (reference sequence). This CDR3 has 16 residues.

Points on this clone: Coverage ceases 3 residues before the CDR3 finishes, and the germline J gene fills in the end. The chain couples TRBV19 to TRBJ2-3; 7 positions agree with TRBD1. Germline V gene data show CDR1 as LNHDA and CDR2 as SQIVND (reference sequence). The CDR3 extends over 14 amino acids. CDR3 DNA (partial): TGTGCCAGTAGTGATGACAGGGTTAGTCAGCCG. Protein sequence: CASSDDRVSQP. From start to end, the CDR3 is CASSDDRVSQPQYF.

Concerning this clone: The read finishes 3 residues shy of the CDR3 end, and the germline J gene is used to complete it. The genes are TRBV10-3 and TRBJ2-1; possible D gene TRBD2, 6 bases. The CDR3 length is 15 residues. Trimming cost V 2 bases and J 2 bases, with 10 bases left between them. Germline V gene lookup returns CDR1 ENHRY and CDR2 SYGVKD. CDR3 DNA (partial): TGTGCCATCAGTGAGAATAGCGGCACCTACAATGAG. This encodes CAISENSGTYNE. In full, the CDR3 is CAISENSGTYNEQFF.

As to this clone: The read finishes 3 residues shy of the CDR3 end, and the germline J gene is used to complete it. The rearrangement uses TRBV18 and TRBJ1-2, with 9 nucleotides matching TRBD1. CDR3 size: 15 residues. The germline V gene has CDR1 KGHSH and CDR2 LQKENI. Partial CDR3 DNA: TGTGCCAGCTCACGAGGACAGGGGCAAACCAATGAC. This gives the protein CASSRGQGQTND. The CDR3 in its entirety is CASSRGQGQTNDYTF.

About this clone: The CDR3 extends 3 residues past the end of the read, so its final part is completed from the germline J gene. The chain links TRBV20-1 to TRBJ1-1; D is perhaps TRBD1 (5 bases). Germline V gene lookup returns CDR1 DFQATT and CDR2 SNEGSKA (reference sequence). V was clipped by 6 bases and J by 4 bases, with 15 bases between them. The CDR3 consists of 13 residues. The CDR3 here is CSAFRGPGTEAFF. The DNA read from the CDR3 is TGCAGTGCCTTTAGGGGTCCCGGCACTGAA.

Turning to this clone: The observed sequence ends 3 residues before the CDR3 terminus, with the missing tail filled in from the germline J gene. The gene calls are TRBV11-3 and TRBJ2-1; TRBD2 aligns across 11 bases. Trimming took 5 bases from V and 4 from J; bases not matched to a gene: 1. The CDR3 spans 14 residues. CDR1 and CDR2 from the germline V gene are SGHNT and YENEEA. CDR3 DNA (partial): TGTGCCAGCAGCCGGACTAGCGGGTACAATGAG. As protein: CASSRTSGYNE. From start to end, the CDR3 is CASSRTSGYNEQFF.

Concerning this clone: The CDR3 end lies 3 residues beyond the end of the read and is filled in from the germline J gene. V gene TRBV20-1 combines with J gene TRBJ2-7; no definite D call. Germline V lookup: CDR1 DFQATT, CDR2 SNEGSKA (reference sequence). CDR3 length: 12 residues. V was shortened by 0 bases and J by 2 bases, with 5 bases between the two germline ends. The sequenced part of the CDR3 DNA is TGCAGTGCTAGAGAACAGACCTACGAG. As protein: CSAREQTYE. The whole CDR3 sequence is CSAREQTYEQYF.

With respect to this clone: The CDR3 end falls 3 residues outside the read, so it is completed with the germline J gene. The genes are TRBV10-3 and TRBJ1-2, with 10 bases fitting TRBD1. Germline CDR1 reads ENHRY; CDR2 reads SYGVKD. V was pared by 4 bases and J by 3 bases, with 5 bases of the junction left unmatched. The CDR3 runs to 15 residues. The CDR3 loop is CAISGRQGADYGYTF. The sequenced CDR3 bases are TGTGCCATCAGTGGGCGACAGGGGGCCGACTATGGC.

In the case of this clone: Read data end 3 residues before the CDR3 end; the end is taken from the germline J gene. The chain couples TRBV7-9 to TRBJ2-5; a possible D gene is TRBD1 (6 bases). Trimming stripped 6 bases from V and 3 bases from J, with 17 bases between. From germline, CDR1 is SEHNR and CDR2 FQNEAQ (reference sequence). The CDR3 runs to 15 residues. CDR3 in amino acids: CASRMRWGLEETQYF. The CDR3 DNA, read in part, is TGTGCCAGCAGGATGAGGTGGGGGCTTGAAGAGACC.